A single sample gave rise to the 24 T cell receptor beta chains below, sequenced in a study of metastatic and nonmetastatic thyroid tumors. Each patient came to thyroid surgery without any prior treatment (of any kind). TCRdb reprocessed the PCR reads using MiXCR. The sample has approximately 24,000 clones; approximately 22% are singletons. Sample: blood. The receptor set was obtained from a male donor with papillary thyroid cancer or a benign thyroid nodule (not recorded which). Some clones in this sample may be carry-over from other donors' samples.

The sample holds many counts of this clone. V gene TRBV2 combines with J gene TRBJ1-5, with D possibly TRBD1 on 6 matching bases. Trimming removed 3 bases at V and 5 bases at J, with 11 bases between. The V gene's germline CDR1 is SNHLY and CDR2 FYNNEI. The CDR3 extends over 14 amino acids. The CDR3 nucleotides read TGTGCCAGCAGTGATGGGGGGGCAGATCAGCCCCAGCATTTT. Protein product: CASSDGGADQPQHF.

This clone has a count of ten or more. This chain connects TRBV20-1 to TRBJ1-2; a weak D match, TRBD1 (5 bases). The germline V gene encodes CDR1 DFQATT and CDR2 SNEGSKA (reference sequence). This CDR3 is built from 11 residues. Trimming removed 6 bases from V and 4 bases from J, with 9 bases in between. CDR3 region: CSAYDSYGYTF. CDR3 coding DNA: TGCAGTGCATACGACAGCTATGGCTACACCTTC.

The rearrangement joins TRBV20-1 to TRBJ2-7; D might be TRBD2 (6 bases). Germline-derived CDR1 and CDR2 are DFQATT and SNEGSKA (reference sequence). The length of the CDR3 is 16 residues. V was trimmed by 3 bases and J by 6 bases, leaving 24 bases between them. CDR3 nucleotides: TGCAGTGCTAGTAGGCCCTTTGTCGGGGGATTGGGCGAGCAGTACTTC. Translation: CSASRPFVGGLGEQYF.

This chain joins TRBV30 and TRBJ1-4; no clear D. CDR3 length: 12 residues. Trimming cost V 5 bases and J 8 bases, with 12 bases left between them. Germline V gene sequence: CDR1 GTSNPN, CDR2 SVGIG (reference sequence). CDR3 sequence: CAWRLSVEKLFF. For the CDR3, the DNA is TGTGCCTGGCGTTTGTCGGTGGAAAAACTGTTTTTT.

The V gene is TRBV12-3 or TRBV12-4, the J gene TRBJ2-3; 12 nucleotides align to TRBD2. V shed 3 bases, J shed 0 bases, and the junction held 7 bases outside the gene matches. The CDR3 consists of 18 residues. The CDR3, as DNA: TGTGCCAGCAGTTTCCATCAGGGACTAGCGGGCAGCACAGATACGCAGTATTTT. It encodes CASSFHQGLAGSTDTQYF.

This clone was counted at least ten times. This chain links TRBV11-3 with TRBJ1-2; 10 bases align to TRBD1. Germline-derived CDR1 and CDR2 are SGHNT and YENEEA. V dropped 5 bases and J dropped 3; count of bases not matched to a gene: 9. This CDR3 is 16 amino acids long. The CDR3 reads CASSGDRGYPDYGYTF. CDR3 sequence (DNA): TGTGCCAGCAGCGGGGACAGGGGATACCCTGACTATGGCTACACCTTC.

This clone came up many times. The gene calls are TRBV19 and TRBJ1-2; D possibly corresponds to TRBD1 (6 bases). Per germline, CDR1 LNHDA and CDR2 SQIVND (reference sequence). The CDR3 extends over 14 amino acids. V was clipped by 8 bases and J by 8 bases, with 21 bases between them. This CDR3 is CASCWSSGARGYTF. CDR3 bases: TGTGCCAGTTGTTGGTCGTCGGGGGCGCGAGGCTACACCTTC.

This clone was seen a few times. The chain recombines TRBV6-1 with TRBJ2-2, with 9 positions matching TRBD2. V dropped 6 bases and J dropped 7; count of bases not matched to a gene: 6. This CDR3 region has 14 residues. In germline, CDR1 is MNHNS, CDR2 SASEGT. In nucleotides, the CDR3 is TGTGCCAGCAGGGGGCGGGAGGGAAACGGGGAGCTGTTTTTT. This codes for CASRGREGNGELFF.

This clone was seen repeatedly, ten times or more. The J gene is TRBJ2-5, the V gene TRBV3-1; 10 bases agree with TRBD1. V was pared by 4 bases and J by 2 bases, with 7 bases of the junction left unmatched. This CDR3 region has 16 residues. Looked up from germline, CDR1 is LGHDT and CDR2 is YNNKEL (reference sequence). The CDR3 region is CASSPHPGQGQETQYF. DNA of the CDR3: TGTGCCAGCAGCCCTCATCCGGGACAGGGGCAAGAGACCCAGTACTTC.

Many counts were recorded for this clone. The chain has TRBV12-3 or TRBV12-4 and TRBJ1-1; no definite D call. This CDR3 comprises 13 residues. With 3 bases removed from V and 4 bases from J, the gap between germline ends came to 9 bases. The DNA of the CDR3 is TGTGCCAGCAGTTTCCCCAGGAGCACTGAAGCTTTCTTT. This encodes CASSFPRSTEAFF.

In regard to this clone: The conserved phenylalanine or tryptophan normally closing the CDR3 is absent here, so this likely arose from a read error. The V and J genes are TRBV11-2 and TRBJ1-1; D not resolved. The ends were cut back, 5 bases at V and 7 bases at J, with 23 bases in the middle. In germline, CDR1 is SGHAT, CDR2 FQNNGV. The CDR3 has 16 amino acids. CDR3 bases: TGTGCCAGCAGCCCTGTTGGGCAGTGGGCGATCGATGAAGCTTTCATT. Translation: CASSPVGQWAIDEAFI.

This clone was recorded many times. V and J are TRBV19 and TRBJ1-2, with 7 bases lining up with TRBD1. Looked up from germline, CDR1 is LNHDA and CDR2 is SQIVND (reference sequence). V was pared by 2 bases and J by 8 bases, with 8 bases of the junction left unmatched. The CDR3 has 14 residues. The CDR3 DNA reads as TGTGCCAGTAGTATAAGGTACAGGGGAGGCGGCTACACCTTC. This sequence encodes CASSIRYRGGGYTF.

This clone showed up many times. The chain has TRBV5-5 and TRBJ1-1, with D perhaps matching TRBD1 (5 bases). The CDR3 spans 13 residues. Between the trimmed V and J ends, which lost 3 bases and 1 base, there was a span of 7 bases. Germline CDR1 and CDR2: SGHKS and YYEKEE (reference sequence). The CDR3 region is CASSWGRNTEAFF. CDR3 in DNA: TGTGCCAGCAGCTGGGGACGGAACACTGAAGCTTTCTTT.

This clone was detected many times. The gene calls are TRBV13 and TRBJ2-1, with 8 bases that match TRBD2. Germline loops: CDR1 PRHDT, CDR2 FYEKMQ (reference sequence). V gave up 3 bases and J gave up 3 bases; unmatched junction bases: 4. CDR3 size: 15 residues. DNA for the CDR3: TGTGCCAGCAGCTTCTTAGCGGGGCTCTACAATGAGCAGTTCTTC. Residues: CASSFLAGLYNEQFF.

The J gene is TRBJ1-5, the V gene TRBV18; D might be TRBD1 (5 bases). The CDR3 length is 14 residues. Per germline, CDR1 KGHSH and CDR2 LQKENI. V lost 4 bases to trimming and J lost 11 bases, with 18 bases between them. The CDR3 spells CASSQQGWNLTQHF. CDR3 in DNA: TGTGCCAGCTCACAGCAGGGATGGAATCTGACCCAGCATTTT.

This clone was observed at least ten times. The rearrangement uses TRBV9 and TRBJ2-2, with TRBD1 as a possible D gene (5 bases). Germline CDR1 reads SGDLS; CDR2 reads YYNGEE. The CDR3 is made up of 17 amino acids. Trimming removed 2 bases from V and 2 bases from J, with 16 bases in between. The CDR3 here is CASSVRRVGLNTGELFF. The DNA of the CDR3 is TGTGCCAGCAGCGTTCGCCGTGTGGGGCTCAACACCGGGGAGCTGTTTTTT.

V gene TRBV9 combines with J gene TRBJ1-2; 7 positions match TRBD1. CDR1 SGDLS and CDR2 YYNGEE come from the germline V gene. This CDR3 is 16 amino acids long. The V segment lost 3 bases and the J segment 4 bases; nucleotides outside the gene matches: 12. The CDR3 region has the DNA TGTGCCAGCAGCGCGGCCACAGGGGTGGACTCCTATGGCTACACCTTC. This gives the protein CASSAATGVDSYGYTF. The full variable domain, its missing parts supplied by reference TRBV9 and TRBJ1-2, is DSGVTQTPKHLITATGQRVTLRCSPRSGDLSVYWYQQSLDQGLQFLIQYYNGEERAKGNILERFSAQQFPDLHSELNLSSLELGDSALYFCASSAATGVDSYGYTFGSGTRLTVV.

The CDR3 nucleotides are TGTGCCAGCAGACCACAGGCTTCCCCTCAGCCCCAGCATTTT. Protein: CASRPQASPQPQHF. The chain couples TRBV28 to TRBJ1-5; maybe TRBD1 (5 bases). The CDR3 contains 14 residues. V was clipped by 6 bases and J by 6 bases, with 15 bases between them. Germline CDR1 reads MDHEN; CDR2 reads SYDVKM.

This clone was found many times. This rearrangement joins TRBV25-1 to TRBJ2-2, with 7 bases fitting TRBD2. CDR1 and CDR2 from the germline V gene are MGHDK and SYGVNS. V shed 9 bases, J shed 4 bases, and the junction held 8 bases outside the gene matches. This CDR3 has 14 amino acids. In nucleotides, the CDR3 is TGTGCCAGTGTGGGGAGGGGACTCACCGGGGAGCTGTTTTTT. Its translation is CASVGRGLTGELFF.

Ten or more counts support this clone. The CDR3 DNA follows: TGCGCCAGCAGACCCGGGGTTCGGCAGCCCCAGCATTTT. Translating it yields CASRPGVRQPQHF. The chain links TRBV5-1 to TRBJ1-5; D gene uncertain. The CDR3 length is 13 residues. V was trimmed by 5 bases and J by 7 bases, leaving 13 bases between them. Looked up from germline, CDR1 is SGHRS and CDR2 is YFSETQ.

This clone was detected ten times or more. The chain has TRBV20-1 and TRBJ1-6; D is unclear. Germline assignment: CDR1 DFQATT and CDR2 SNEGSKA (reference sequence). V gave up 2 bases and J gave up 7 bases, with 21 bases separating them. The CDR3 covers 17 residues. The CDR3 sequence is CSARPPTAVSPNSPLHF. CDR3 nucleotides: TGCAGTGCTAGACCGCCGACCGCCGTGAGTCCGAATTCACCCCTCCACTTT.

Written as DNA, the CDR3 is TGTGCCAGCAGCCGACGGGGGTCCTCCTACGAGCAGTACTTC. The encoded protein is CASSRRGSSYEQYF. The chain employs TRBV11-3 and TRBJ2-7; a possible D gene is TRBD2 (6 bases). V was cut by 5 bases and J by 0 bases, with 11 bases left in between. Germline assignment: CDR1 SGHNT and CDR2 YENEEA. This CDR3 spans 14 amino acids.

Many counts were recorded for this clone. This rearrangement joins TRBV12-3 or TRBV12-4 to TRBJ1-1; perhaps TRBD1 as D (5 bases). Trimming removed 6 bases from V and 5 bases from J, with 10 bases in between. The CDR3 has 12 amino acids. As DNA, the CDR3 is TGTGCCAGCAGCGCAGGGTTGACTGAAGCTTTCTTT. Its translation is CASSAGLTEAFF.

By frequency in the sample, this clone is medium-sized. The chain joins TRBV4-1 to TRBJ2-7; a possible D gene is TRBD1 (5 bases). Trimming removed 0 bases from V and 1 base from J, with 7 bases in between. The CDR3 has 14 amino acids. From germline, CDR1 is MGHRA and CDR2 YSYEKL. In nucleotides, the CDR3 is TGCGCCAGCAGCCAAGAACGACAGTCCTACGAGCAGTACTTC. Protein sequence: CASSQERQSYEQYF.